Sequencing of this TCR beta chain was carried out in a study of blood T cell repertoires in COVID-19 (dated by TCRdb to 2018 to 2020). In the study overall: The collaborator samples originated in the United States, Italy and Spain and spanned the acute and convalescent phases of COVID-19. The material from the prospective study consisted of cDNA or gDNA derived from T cells, B-cell-depleted T cells, or PBMCs. The repertoires were made available in a free public database intended to serve as a resource for research on the immune response to SARS-CoV-2. Nearly every sample came with metadata listing a de-identified subject ID, COVID-19 status, age in years and sex. Samples were obtained from the ongoing ImmuneRACE study (first 160 participants) and from 1,200 or so subjects provided by 6 global collaborators. Subjects who had been exposed to COVID-19, were actively infected with it, or had recovered from it provided the deeply sampled blood TCRbeta repertoires that made up the dataset. Where HLA class I and class II types were available, the types were taken from metadata supplied by the sample provider, not from assay-based typing. Summary of the overall study and its limitations: The quantity of clinical and demographic metadata differed by source and by participant and was supplied without curation.

A note on this clone: Its antigen specificity is not known. Per-base quality was not reported, and no clone a single base away is much larger than it.

A second Seattle source provided samples from volunteer blood donors who had recovered from COVID-19. The collaborating institutions used their own protocols to collect whole blood in K2EDTA tubes. Collaborator samples were shipped for TCRbeta analysis as frozen whole blood, isolated PBMCs, or DNA extracted from either sample type. TCRbeta CDR3 regions were amplified from genomic DNA by means of the immunoSEQ Assay, a bias-controlled multiplex PCR. For the original study's pipeline: The number of nucleated cells in each sample was estimated by amplification of reference gene primers within the assay. To quantify the absolute abundance of each unique TCRbeta CDR3 rearrangement, sequence reads were collapsed and filtered. For each sample, productive Simpson clonality was calculated by taking the square root of Simpson's diversity index across productive rearrangements. TCRdb obtained this table from immuneACCESS and retained in-frame rearrangements with V and J assigned. These tables miss some clones; where compared with another copy, unresolved V genes account for less than half of the shortfall, and the remainder is unexplained. The D gene and trimming were derived from the DNA, and the V and J assignments and clone size from that table. The sample includes 200,000 to 300,000 clones, with about 87% observed a single time. Under 4.5% of the sample comes from the top ten.

Trimmed from V: 4 bases; trimmed from J: 1 base; junction bases lacking a gene match: 6. The germline V gene sets CDR1 to SGHRS and CDR2 to YFSETQ. From the cysteine up to the phenylalanine, the CDR3 has a length of 15 residues. Just the 45-base CDR3 DNA is kept, in frame starting at base 1. The clonotype originates from a man between 60 and 75 years old who had recovered from COVID-19. The sequence links TRBV5-1 to TRBJ1-1, with TRBD1 matching 8 junction bases. The sample was peripheral blood. The bases read TGCGCCAGCAGCCCTGAGACAGGGGCGAACACTGAAGCTTTCTTT. Translated, this gives CASSPETGANTEAFF.